This T cell receptor beta chain is from a study of T cell responses to AZD1222 COVID-19 vaccine. General study results and limits: Only five or six individuals given AZD1222 were seropositive at baseline. Repertoire samples came only from after the peak T cell response. Clonal diversity was possibly underestimated, and white British individuals and females predominated among donors. The study found vaccine-associated CD4 TCRs spanning spike, dominant at 160-218 and 743-854.

This clone is a singleton in its sample. The target antigen is unknown. Sequencing used immunoSEQ multiplex PCR; TCRdb keeps in-frame clones, though not all of them. The sample has 130,000 to 150,000 clones; 85% to 95% are singletons. The CDR3 runs 11 residues. The V end was cut by 7 bases, the J end by 4 bases, with 11 bases between. Germline V gives CDR1 SQVTM, CDR2 ANQGSEA. This specimen was peripheral blood, taken after recovery from COVID-19. The TCR comes from an adult who had recovered from COVID-19. This chain uses TRBV29-1 with TRBJ2-7, with D perhaps matching TRBD2 (6 bases). CDR3 sequence reads: CSGGERYEQYF. CDR3 nucleotide sequence: TGCAGCGGGGGGGAAAGATACGAGCAGTACTTC.